This T cell receptor beta chain was observed in a study of blood T cell repertoires in COVID-19. Trimming cost V 7 bases and J 8 bases; bases outside gene matches: 15. Germline CDR1 is SGHTA and CDR2 is FQGNSA. CDR3 length equals 15 residues. Some clones are missing from TCRdb's copy, which holds only in-frame ones; the method was immunoSEQ multiplex PCR. This sample has some 200,000 clones, with 83% found just once. The sequencing input was peripheral blood. The TCR comes from a woman in her 30s with COVID-19, enrolled during active disease. This chain connects TRBV7-2 to TRBJ1-2, with 8 positions matching TRBD1. The chain's CDR3 is CASTSGQGVSVGYTF. DNA for the CDR3: TGTGCCAGCACCTCAGGACAGGGCGTTTCAGTGGGCTACACCTTC.